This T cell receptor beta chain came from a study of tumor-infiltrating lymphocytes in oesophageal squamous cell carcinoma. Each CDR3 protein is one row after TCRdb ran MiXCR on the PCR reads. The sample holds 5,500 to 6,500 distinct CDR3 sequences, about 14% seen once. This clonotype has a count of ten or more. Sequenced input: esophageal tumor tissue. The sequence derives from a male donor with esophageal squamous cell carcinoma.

The CDR3 DNA sequence: TGCGCCAGCAGCGACACAGGTGCAGGAGGTTCACCCCTCCACTTT. Translated, it gives CASSDTGAGGSPLHF. V gene TRBV5-1 combines with J gene TRBJ1-6; tentatively, D is TRBD1 (5 bases). CDR3 size: 15 residues. Per the germline V gene, CDR1 is SGHRS and CDR2 is YFSETQ. Trimming stripped 4 bases from V and 9 bases from J, with 17 bases between.